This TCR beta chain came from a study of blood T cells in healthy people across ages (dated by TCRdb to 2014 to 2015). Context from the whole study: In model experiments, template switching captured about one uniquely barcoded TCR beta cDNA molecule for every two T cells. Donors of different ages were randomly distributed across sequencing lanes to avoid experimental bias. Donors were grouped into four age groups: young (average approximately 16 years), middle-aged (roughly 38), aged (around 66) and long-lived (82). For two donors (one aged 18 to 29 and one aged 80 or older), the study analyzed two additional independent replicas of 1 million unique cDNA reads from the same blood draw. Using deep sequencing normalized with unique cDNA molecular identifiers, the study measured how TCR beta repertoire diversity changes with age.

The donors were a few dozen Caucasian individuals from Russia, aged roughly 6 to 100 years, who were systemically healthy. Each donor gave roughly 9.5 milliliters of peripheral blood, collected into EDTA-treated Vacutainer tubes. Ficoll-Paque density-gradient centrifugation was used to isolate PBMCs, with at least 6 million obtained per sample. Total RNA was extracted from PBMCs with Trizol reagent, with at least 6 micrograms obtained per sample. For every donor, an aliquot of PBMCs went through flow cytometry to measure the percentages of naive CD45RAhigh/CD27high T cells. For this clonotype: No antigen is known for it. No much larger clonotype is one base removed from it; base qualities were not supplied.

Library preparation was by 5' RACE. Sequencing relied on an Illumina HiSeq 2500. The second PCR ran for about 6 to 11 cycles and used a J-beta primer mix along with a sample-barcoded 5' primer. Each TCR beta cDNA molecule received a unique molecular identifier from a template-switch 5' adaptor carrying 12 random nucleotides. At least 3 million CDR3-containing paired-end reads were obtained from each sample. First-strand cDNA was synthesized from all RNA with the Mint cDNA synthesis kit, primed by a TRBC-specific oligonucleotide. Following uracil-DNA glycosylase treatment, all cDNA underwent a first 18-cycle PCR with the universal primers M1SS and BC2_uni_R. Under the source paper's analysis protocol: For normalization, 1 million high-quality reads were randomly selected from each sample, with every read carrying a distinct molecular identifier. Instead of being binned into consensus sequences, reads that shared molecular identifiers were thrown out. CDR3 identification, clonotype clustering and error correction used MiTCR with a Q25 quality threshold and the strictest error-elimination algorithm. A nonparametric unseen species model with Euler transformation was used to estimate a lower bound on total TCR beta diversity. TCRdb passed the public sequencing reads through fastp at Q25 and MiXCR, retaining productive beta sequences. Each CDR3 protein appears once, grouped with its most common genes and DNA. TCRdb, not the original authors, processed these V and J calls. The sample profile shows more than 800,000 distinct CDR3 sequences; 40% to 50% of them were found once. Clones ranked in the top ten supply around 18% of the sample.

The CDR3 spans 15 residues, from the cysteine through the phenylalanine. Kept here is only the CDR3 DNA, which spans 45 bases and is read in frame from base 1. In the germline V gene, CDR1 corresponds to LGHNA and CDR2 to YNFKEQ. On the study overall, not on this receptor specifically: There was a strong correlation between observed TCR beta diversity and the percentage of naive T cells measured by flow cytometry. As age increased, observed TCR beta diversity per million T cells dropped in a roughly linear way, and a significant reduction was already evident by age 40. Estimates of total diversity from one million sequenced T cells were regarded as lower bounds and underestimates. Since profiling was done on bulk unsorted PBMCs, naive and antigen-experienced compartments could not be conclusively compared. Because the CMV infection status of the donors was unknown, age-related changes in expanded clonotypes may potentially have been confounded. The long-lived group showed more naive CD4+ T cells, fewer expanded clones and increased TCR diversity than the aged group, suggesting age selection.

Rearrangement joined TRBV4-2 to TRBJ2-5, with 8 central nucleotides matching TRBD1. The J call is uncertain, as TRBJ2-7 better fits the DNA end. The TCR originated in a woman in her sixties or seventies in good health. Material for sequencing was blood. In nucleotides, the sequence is TGTGCCAGCACCTTCGTTGGACAGGGCATATACGAGCAGTACTTC. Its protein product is CASTFVGQGIYEQYF.